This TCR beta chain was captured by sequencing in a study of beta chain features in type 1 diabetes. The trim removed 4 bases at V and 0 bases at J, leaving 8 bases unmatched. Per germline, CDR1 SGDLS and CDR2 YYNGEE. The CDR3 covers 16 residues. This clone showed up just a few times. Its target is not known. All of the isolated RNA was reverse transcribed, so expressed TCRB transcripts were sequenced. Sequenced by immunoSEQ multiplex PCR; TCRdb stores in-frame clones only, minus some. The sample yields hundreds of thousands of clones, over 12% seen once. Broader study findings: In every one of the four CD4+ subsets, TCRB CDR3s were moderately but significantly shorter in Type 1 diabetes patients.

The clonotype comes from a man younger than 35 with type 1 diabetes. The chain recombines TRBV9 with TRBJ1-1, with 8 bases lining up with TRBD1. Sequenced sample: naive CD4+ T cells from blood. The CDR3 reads CASSPRTGQLNTEAFF. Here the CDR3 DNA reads TGTGCCAGCAGCCCGCGGACAGGGCAATTGAACACTGAAGCTTTCTTT.